This TCR beta chain is drawn from a study of T cell responses to AZD1222 COVID-19 vaccine. V was shortened by 7 bases and J by 3 bases, with 18 bases between the two germline ends. The CDR3 sequence is 16 residues long. Germline loops: CDR1 MDHEN, CDR2 SYDVKM. The repertoire was sequenced with immunoSEQ multiplex PCR; TCRdb's copy has only in-frame clones and lacks some. Here the sample spans about 180,000 clones, 70% to 90% being singletons. This TCR was sampled from an adult who received the AZD1222 COVID-19 vaccine. V gene TRBV28 combines with J gene TRBJ2-2; D is possibly TRBD1 or TRBD2 (5 bases each). Sequencing was performed on peripheral blood, taken 28 days after the second AZD1222 dose. DNA of the CDR3: TGTGCCAGCACCGAAAACCGGGACCCATACACCGGGGAGCTGTTTTTT. Protein sequence: CASTENRDPYTGELFF.